This T cell receptor (beta chain) was recovered during a study of shared clonotypes between healthy human individuals. Study conclusions and caveats: The study found about 5% of naive CD4 clonotypes shared across a few donors.

Some clones are missing from TCRdb's copy, which holds only in-frame ones; the method was immunoSEQ multiplex PCR. The sample lists about a million clones, roughly 70% occurring once. As to this clone: Antigen specificity is unknown.

V lost 1 base and J 6 bases, leaving 22 bases between the germline ends. The germline CDR1 and CDR2 sequences are SGHTA and FQGTGA. The length of the CDR3 is 18 residues. The sequence was collected from a man younger than 30 in good health. The J gene is TRBJ2-1, the V gene TRBV7-3; D possibly corresponds to TRBD1 (5 bases). Specimen: memory CD4+ T cells sorted from blood. The subset denotes: CD45RA-negative fraction. The chain's CDR3 is CASSLSSVFQGRPNEQFF. In DNA form, the CDR3 reads TGTGCCAGCAGCTTAAGTTCAGTTTTTCAGGGCAGGCCCAATGAGCAGTTCTTC.